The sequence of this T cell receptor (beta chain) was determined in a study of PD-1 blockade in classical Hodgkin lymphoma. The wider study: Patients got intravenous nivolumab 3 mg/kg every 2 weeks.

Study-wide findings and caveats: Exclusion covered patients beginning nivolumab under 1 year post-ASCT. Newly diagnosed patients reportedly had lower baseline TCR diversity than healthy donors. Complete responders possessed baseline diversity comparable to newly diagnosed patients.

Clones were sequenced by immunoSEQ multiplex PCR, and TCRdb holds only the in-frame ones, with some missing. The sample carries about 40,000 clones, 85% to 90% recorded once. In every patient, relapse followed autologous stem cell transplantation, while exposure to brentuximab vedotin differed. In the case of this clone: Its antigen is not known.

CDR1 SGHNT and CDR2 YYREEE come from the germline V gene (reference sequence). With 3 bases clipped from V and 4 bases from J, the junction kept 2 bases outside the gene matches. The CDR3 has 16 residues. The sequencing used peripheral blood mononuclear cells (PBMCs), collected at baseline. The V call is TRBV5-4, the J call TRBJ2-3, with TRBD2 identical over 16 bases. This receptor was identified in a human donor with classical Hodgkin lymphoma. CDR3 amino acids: CASSSGTSGGADTQYF. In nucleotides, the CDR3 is TGTGCCAGCAGCTCCGGGACTAGCGGGGGGGCAGATACGCAGTATTTT.